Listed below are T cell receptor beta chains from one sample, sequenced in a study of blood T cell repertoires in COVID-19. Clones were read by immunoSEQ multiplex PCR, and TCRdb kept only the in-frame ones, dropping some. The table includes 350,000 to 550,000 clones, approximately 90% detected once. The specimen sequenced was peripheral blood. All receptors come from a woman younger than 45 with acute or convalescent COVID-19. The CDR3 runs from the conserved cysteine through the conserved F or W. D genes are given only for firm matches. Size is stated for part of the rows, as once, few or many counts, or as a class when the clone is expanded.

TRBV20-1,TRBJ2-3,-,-,CSARLTDTQYF,TGCAGTGCCCGTCTAACAGATACGCAGTATTTT
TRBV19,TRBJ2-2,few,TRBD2,CASSITGGTGELFF,TGTGCCAGTAGTATTACGGGGGGAACCGGGGAGCTGTTTTTT
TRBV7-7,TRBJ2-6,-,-,CASSRAPGANVLTF,TGTGCCAGCAGCAGAGCCCCTGGGGCCAACGTCCTGACTTTC
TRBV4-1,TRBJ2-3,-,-,CASGHGRDTQYF,TGCGCCAGCGGGCACGGTCGAGATACGCAGTATTTT
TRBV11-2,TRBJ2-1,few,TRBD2,CASSFPSGGVYNEQFF,TGTGCCAGCAGCTTCCCTAGCGGGGGCGTTTACAATGAGCAGTTCTTC
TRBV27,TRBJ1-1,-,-,CASSFGRGTEAFF,TGTGCCAGCAGCTTCGGGAGGGGCACTGAAGCTTTCTTT
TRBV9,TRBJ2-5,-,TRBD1,CASSVSGTGGRETQYF,TGTGCCAGCAGCGTATCCGGGACAGGGGGCAGGGAGACCCAGTACTTC
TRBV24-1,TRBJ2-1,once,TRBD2,CATRASGVIRQFF,TGTGCCACCAGAGCTAGCGGGGTAATACGGCAGTTCTTC
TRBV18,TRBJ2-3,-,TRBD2,CASSPFTSGGTDTQYF,TGTGCCAGCTCTCCATTTACTAGCGGGGGTACAGATACGCAGTATTTT
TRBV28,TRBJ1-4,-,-,CASSLSAALGEKLFF,TGTGCCAGCAGTTTATCCGCGGCGTTAGGTGAAAAACTGTTTTTT
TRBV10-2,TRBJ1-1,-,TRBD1,CASREDRVSNTEAFF,TGCGCCAGCAGGGAGGACAGGGTATCGAACACTGAAGCTTTCTTT
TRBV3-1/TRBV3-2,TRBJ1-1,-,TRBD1,CASSQGTGLTNTEAFF,TGTGCCAGCAGCCAAGGGACAGGGCTCACGAACACTGAAGCTTTCTTT
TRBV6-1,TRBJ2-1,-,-,CASSEVSRGEQFF,TGTGCCAGCAGTGAAGTAAGTAGGGGTGAGCAGTTCTTC
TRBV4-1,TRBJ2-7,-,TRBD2,CASSQVGASGYEQYF,TGCGCCAGCAGCCAAGTGGGGGCTAGCGGGTACGAGCAGTACTTC
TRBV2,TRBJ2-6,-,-,CASSRTGSGANVLTF,TGTGCCAGCAGTAGAACAGGATCTGGGGCCAACGTCCTGACTTTC
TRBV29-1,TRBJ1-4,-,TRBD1,CSVETGTGSTNEKLFF,TGCAGCGTTGAAACTGGGACAGGATCAACTAATGAAAAACTGTTTTTT
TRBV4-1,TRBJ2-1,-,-,CASSQVLAGGEQFF,TGCGCCAGCAGCCAAGTACTAGCAGGCGGCGAGCAGTTCTTC